The rows below give T cell receptor beta chains drawn from one sample of a study of blood T cell repertoires in COVID-19. Sequencing was performed with immunoSEQ multiplex PCR; in TCRdb, only in-frame clones are kept and a portion is missing. Altogether about 33,000 clones are present, 85% to 95% being singletons, with the ten largest covering about 13%. The specimen sequenced was peripheral blood. The receptors shown here come from a human donor in a cohort sampled during active COVID-19. Each CDR3 is given with its conserved first and last residue. The order of the fields is D gene, V gene, clone size, J gene, CDR3 protein, CDR3 DNA. The D gene is left open where the match is weak. Clone sizes are given selectively: once, few, many, or a class where the clone is expanded.

-	TRBV2	-	TRBJ1-5	CASSVGGSNQPQHF	TGTGCCAGCAGCGTGGGGGGTAGCAATCAGCCCCAGCATTTT
TRBD1	TRBV28	-	TRBJ1-4	CASRTGSNEKLFF	TGTGCCAGCAGGACAGGGTCTAATGAAAAACTGTTTTTT
TRBD2	TRBV4-1	once	TRBJ2-3	CASSREISGRAADTQYF	TGCGCCAGCAGCCGAGAAATTAGCGGGAGGGCCGCAGATACGCAGTATTTT
TRBD1	TRBV5-8	-	TRBJ2-7	CASTPLWGQGSYEQYF	TGTGCCAGCACCCCCCTCTGGGGACAGGGCTCCTACGAGCAGTACTTC
-	TRBV5-1	-	TRBJ1-3	CASSFDGASGNTIYF	TGCGCCAGCAGCTTTGACGGAGCCTCTGGAAACACCATATATTTT
-	TRBV5-1	-	TRBJ2-1	CASSPPGLYNEQFF	TGCGCCAGCAGCCCACCGGGACTGTACAATGAGCAGTTCTTC
-	TRBV6-1	-	TRBJ1-5	CASSESSWWGRLPQHF	TGTGCCAGCAGTGAATCGTCTTGGTGGGGCCGGTTGCCCCAGCATTTT
TRBD1	TRBV19	-	TRBJ1-2	CASSMGDRVFSYGYTF	TGTGCCAGTAGTATGGGGGACAGGGTTTTCAGCTATGGCTACACCTTC
TRBD1	TRBV28	once	TRBJ1-1	CASRQYRGPGTEAFF	TGTGCCAGCAGGCAATACAGGGGGCCGGGCACTGAAGCTTTCTTT
TRBD1	TRBV9	-	TRBJ2-2	CASSVASGGTGVPGELFF	TGTGCCAGCAGCGTAGCCTCGGGGGGGACAGGGGTTCCCGGGGAGCTGTTTTTT
-	TRBV7-3	-	TRBJ1-2	CASSLGKGQGYNGYTF	TGTGCCAGCAGCTTAGGCAAGGGGCAGGGCTACAATGGCTACACCTTC
-	TRBV6-5	-	TRBJ2-1	CASSRFSYNEQFF	TGTGCCAGCAGCAGGTTCTCCTACAATGAGCAGTTCTTC
TRBD1	TRBV11-1	-	TRBJ1-1	CASSLRDRGFTEAFF	TGTGCCAGCAGCTTAAGGGACAGGGGCTTCACTGAAGCTTTCTTT
TRBD2	TRBV15	-	TRBJ2-3	CATSSGLAGVTDTQYF	TGTGCCACCAGCAGCGGACTAGCGGGAGTTACAGATACGCAGTATTTT
TRBD1	TRBV5-1	-	TRBJ2-5	CASSFGTGQGRETQYF	TGCGCCAGCAGCTTCGGGACGGGACAGGGGCGGGAGACCCAGTACTTC
-	TRBV9	-	TRBJ1-1	CASSPRSILRNTEAFF	TGTGCCAGCAGCCCCCGGTCAATATTAAGGAACACTGAAGCTTTCTTT
-	TRBV7-9	-	TRBJ2-7	CASNPQGKGSDEQYF	TGTGCCAGCAACCCCCAGGGTAAGGGTTCCGACGAGCAGTACTTC
-	TRBV3-1/TRBV3-2	-	TRBJ2-2	CASNGDTGELFF	TGTGCCAGCAACGGAGACACCGGGGAGCTGTTTTTT
-	TRBV6-5	-	TRBJ1-1	CASRSGNLNTEAFF	TGTGCCAGCAGATCAGGGAACCTGAACACTGAAGCTTTCTTT
TRBD1	TRBV7-8	-	TRBJ1-5	CASSHPLTGRSGQPQHF	TGTGCCAGCAGCCACCCACTGACAGGGCGGTCGGGTCAGCCCCAGCATTTT
TRBD1	TRBV18	-	TRBJ1-1	CASSPGDRGRVTEAFF	TGTGCCAGCTCGCCAGGGGACAGGGGTCGAGTCACTGAAGCTTTCTTT
-	TRBV30	-	TRBJ1-1	CAWRAGRKNTEAFF	TGTGCCTGGAGGGCTGGCAGGAAGAACACTGAAGCTTTCTTT
TRBD1	TRBV28	-	TRBJ1-1	CASSPRGRPEAFF	TGTGCCAGCAGCCCCAGGGGGCGGCCTGAAGCTTTCTTT
TRBD2	TRBV19	-	TRBJ2-1	CASSNLAGSSYNEQFF	TGTGCCAGTAGTAACCTAGCGGGAAGCTCCTACAATGAGCAGTTCTTC
TRBD2	TRBV6-4	-	TRBJ2-1	CASSDSQLAGVSYNEQFF	TGTGCCAGCAGTGACTCGCAGCTAGCGGGAGTATCGTACAATGAGCAGTTCTTC
-	TRBV29-1	-	TRBJ1-5	CSVGGPSWSNQPQHF	TGCAGCGTGGGGGGGCCCTCCTGGAGCAATCAGCCCCAGCATTTT
TRBD2	TRBV3-1/TRBV3-2	-	TRBJ2-7	CASSQGLAEVYEQYF	TGTGCCAGCAGCCAAGGACTAGCGGAAGTCTACGAGCAGTACTTC
TRBD2	TRBV5-1	-	TRBJ2-1	CASSLEELAGYNEQFF	TGCGCCAGCAGCTTGGAGGAACTAGCGGGGTACAATGAGCAGTTCTTC
-	TRBV28	once	TRBJ2-1	CASSFSDTTYNEQFF	TGTGCCAGCAGTTTTTCCGACACAACCTACAATGAGCAGTTCTTC
TRBD2	TRBV19	-	TRBJ2-7	CASRTGGSTSYEQYF	TGTGCCAGTAGGACGGGGGGGAGTACCTCCTACGAGCAGTACTTC
TRBD1	TRBV10-2	-	TRBJ1-5	CASSTGLGQPQHF	TGCGCCAGCTCGACAGGGCTCGGGCAGCCCCAGCATTTT
TRBD2	TRBV3-1/TRBV3-2	-	TRBJ2-7	CASSQGTSGRYEQYF	TGTGCCAGCAGCCAAGGGACTAGCGGGAGGTACGAGCAGTACTTC
-	TRBV6-5	once	TRBJ1-2	CASRPGTQDYGYTF	TGTGCCAGCAGACCCGGGACACAAGACTATGGCTACACCTTC
-	TRBV12-5	once	TRBJ1-1	CASGFGVNTEAFF	TGTGCTAGTGGTTTTGGAGTGAACACTGAAGCTTTCTTT
TRBD2	TRBV27	-	TRBJ2-7	CASSLGGRAYEQYF	TGTGCCAGCAGTTTAGGTGGGAGGGCCTACGAGCAGTACTTC
-	TRBV18	once	TRBJ1-5	CASSQQVSNQPQHF	TGTGCCAGCTCACAACAAGTAAGCAATCAGCCCCAGCATTTT
TRBD2	TRBV7-9	few	TRBJ2-3	CASSLVASGTDTQYF	TGTGCCAGCAGCTTAGTGGCTAGCGGAACAGATACGCAGTATTTT
TRBD1	TRBV2	-	TRBJ2-3	CASRRDRGLDTQYF	TGTGCCAGCAGACGGGACAGGGGGTTAGATACGCAGTATTTT
-	TRBV30	-	TRBJ1-1	CAWSGAEMNTEAFF	TGTGCCTGGAGTGGGGCAGAGATGAACACTGAAGCTTTCTTT
-	TRBV2	-	TRBJ1-4	CASRTWGANEKLFF	TGTGCCAGCAGGACCTGGGGGGCTAATGAAAAACTGTTTTTT
TRBD2	TRBV18	-	TRBJ2-1	CASSRGGLAGSYNEQFF	TGTGCCAGCTCACGCGGGGGACTAGCGGGATCCTACAATGAGCAGTTCTTC
-	TRBV5-4	-	TRBJ1-1	CASSAPGTEAFF	TGTGCCAGCAGCGCCCCAGGGACTGAAGCTTTCTTT
TRBD2	TRBV14	-	TRBJ2-3	CASSQEGLAGEDTQYF	TGTGCCAGCAGCCAAGAGGGTCTAGCGGGAGAAGATACGCAGTATTTT
TRBD1	TRBV28	-	TRBJ1-2	CASSPTDRGIGTF	TGTGCCAGCAGCCCCACGGACAGGGGGATCGGCACCTTC
-	TRBV20-1	-	TRBJ2-1	CSGLEYNEQFF	TGCAGTGGCCTGGAGTACAATGAGCAGTTCTTC
-	TRBV11-2	-	TRBJ2-7	CASSLNQDYEQYF	TGTGCCAGCAGTCTAAATCAGGACTACGAGCAGTACTTC
-	TRBV28	-	TRBJ1-4	CASSGRGEKLFF	TGTGCCAGTTCAGGGCGTGGGGAAAAACTGTTTTTT
-	TRBV4-3	-	TRBJ1-1	CASSQEEVNTEAFF	TGCGCCAGCAGCCAAGAGGAGGTGAACACTGAAGCTTTCTTT
TRBD1	TRBV19	-	TRBJ2-7	CATRQGAYEQYF	TGTGCCACCCGACAGGGGGCTTACGAGCAGTACTTC
TRBD2	TRBV10-1	-	TRBJ2-7	CATPGASGRKDEQYF	TGCGCCACCCCCGGGGCTAGCGGGAGAAAGGACGAGCAGTACTTC
-	TRBV6-5	-	TRBJ2-2	CASSYSGGTGELFF	TGTGCCAGCAGTTACTCGGGGGGCACCGGGGAGCTGTTTTTT
-	TRBV5-1	-	TRBJ2-7	CASSPPGYEQYF	TGCGCCAGCAGCCCCCCGGGTTACGAGCAGTACTTC
TRBD2	TRBV7-9	-	TRBJ2-3	CASPPTSGITDTQYF	TGTGCCAGCCCCCCGACTAGCGGGATCACAGATACGCAGTATTTT
TRBD2	TRBV6-5	once	TRBJ2-3	CASTAGGLDTQYF	TGTGCCAGCACAGCGGGAGGTTTAGATACGCAGTATTTT